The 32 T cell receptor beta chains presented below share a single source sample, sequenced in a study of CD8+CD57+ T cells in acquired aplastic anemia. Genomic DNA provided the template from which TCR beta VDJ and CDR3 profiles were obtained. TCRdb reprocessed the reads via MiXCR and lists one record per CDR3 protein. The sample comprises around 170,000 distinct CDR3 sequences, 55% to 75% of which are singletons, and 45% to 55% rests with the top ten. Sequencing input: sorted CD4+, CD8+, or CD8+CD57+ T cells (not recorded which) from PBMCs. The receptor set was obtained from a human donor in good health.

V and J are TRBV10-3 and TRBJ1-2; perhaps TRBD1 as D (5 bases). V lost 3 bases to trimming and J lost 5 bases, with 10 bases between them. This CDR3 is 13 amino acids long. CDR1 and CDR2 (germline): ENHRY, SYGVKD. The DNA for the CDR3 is TGTGCCATCAGTGACTCAGACAGATATGGCTACACCTTC. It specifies CAISDSDRYGYTF.

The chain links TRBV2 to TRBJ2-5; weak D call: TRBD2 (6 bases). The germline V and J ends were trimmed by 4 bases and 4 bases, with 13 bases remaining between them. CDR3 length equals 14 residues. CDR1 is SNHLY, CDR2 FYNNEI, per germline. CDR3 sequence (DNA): TGTGCCAGCAGTGTGGGGGGTTCTGGAGAGACCCAGTACTTC. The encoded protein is CASSVGGSGETQYF.

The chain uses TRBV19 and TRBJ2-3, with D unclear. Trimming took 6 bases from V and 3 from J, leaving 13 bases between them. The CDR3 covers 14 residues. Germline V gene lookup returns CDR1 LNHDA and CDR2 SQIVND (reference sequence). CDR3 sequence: CASRGSQLTDTQYF. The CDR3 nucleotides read TGTGCCAGTAGGGGCAGCCAACTTACAGATACGCAGTATTTT.

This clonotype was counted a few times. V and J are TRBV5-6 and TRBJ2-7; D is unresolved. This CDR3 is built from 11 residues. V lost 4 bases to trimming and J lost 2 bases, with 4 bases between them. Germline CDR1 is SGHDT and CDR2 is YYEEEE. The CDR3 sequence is CASSRTYEQYF. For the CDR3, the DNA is TGTGCCAGCAGCCGGACCTACGAGCAGTACTTC.

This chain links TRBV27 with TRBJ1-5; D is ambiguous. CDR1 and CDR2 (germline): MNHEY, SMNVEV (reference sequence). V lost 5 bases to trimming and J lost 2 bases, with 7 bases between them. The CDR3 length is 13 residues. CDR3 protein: CASSRGRNQPQHF. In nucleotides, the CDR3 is TGTGCCAGCAGTAGAGGGCGCAATCAGCCCCAGCATTTT.

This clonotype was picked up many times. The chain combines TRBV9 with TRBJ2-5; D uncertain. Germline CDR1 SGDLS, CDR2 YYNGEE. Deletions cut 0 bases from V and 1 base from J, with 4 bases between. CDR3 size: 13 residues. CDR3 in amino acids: CASSVGGQETQYF. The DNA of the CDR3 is TGTGCCAGCAGCGTAGGGGGCCAAGAGACCCAGTACTTC.

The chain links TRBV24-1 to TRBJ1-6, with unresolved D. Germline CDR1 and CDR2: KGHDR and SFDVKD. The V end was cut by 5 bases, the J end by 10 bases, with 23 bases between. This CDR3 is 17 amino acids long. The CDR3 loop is CATSVPPLWAGLSPLHF. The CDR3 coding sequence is TGTGCCACCAGTGTCCCTCCTCTGTGGGCCGGGTTGTCACCCCTCCACTTT.

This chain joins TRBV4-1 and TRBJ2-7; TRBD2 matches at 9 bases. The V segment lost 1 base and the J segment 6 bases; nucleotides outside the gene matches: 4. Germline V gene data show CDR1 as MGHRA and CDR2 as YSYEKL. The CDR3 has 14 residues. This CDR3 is CASSQVVLAGEQYF. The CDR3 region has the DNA TGCGCCAGCAGCCAAGTGGTACTAGCGGGCGAGCAGTACTTC.

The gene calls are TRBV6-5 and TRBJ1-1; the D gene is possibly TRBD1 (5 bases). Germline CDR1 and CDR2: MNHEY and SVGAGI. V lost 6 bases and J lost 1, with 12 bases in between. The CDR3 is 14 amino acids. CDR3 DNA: TGTGCCAGCAGCAAGGACATGAGGAACACTGAAGCTTTCTTT. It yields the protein CASSKDMRNTEAFF.

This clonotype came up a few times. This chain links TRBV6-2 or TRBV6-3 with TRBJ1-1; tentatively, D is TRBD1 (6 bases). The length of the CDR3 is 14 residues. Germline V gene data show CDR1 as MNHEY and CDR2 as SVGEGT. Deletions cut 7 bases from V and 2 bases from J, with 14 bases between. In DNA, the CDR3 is TGTGCCAGCACCCCGGCAGGGGAAAACACTGAAGCTTTCTTT. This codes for CASTPAGENTEAFF.

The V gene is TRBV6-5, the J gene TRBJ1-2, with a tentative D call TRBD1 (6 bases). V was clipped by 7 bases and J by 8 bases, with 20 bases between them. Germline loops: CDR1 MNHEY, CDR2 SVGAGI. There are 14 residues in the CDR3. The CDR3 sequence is CASKNPGQGLGYTF. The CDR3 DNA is TGTGCCAGCAAGAACCCGGGACAAGGGTTGGGCTACACCTTC.

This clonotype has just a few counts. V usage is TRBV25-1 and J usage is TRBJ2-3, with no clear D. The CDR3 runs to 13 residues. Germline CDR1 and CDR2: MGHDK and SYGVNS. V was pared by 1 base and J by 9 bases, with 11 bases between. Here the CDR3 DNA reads TGTGCCAGCAGTGAATCGATAGGGAAAACGCAGTATTTT. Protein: CASSESIGKTQYF.

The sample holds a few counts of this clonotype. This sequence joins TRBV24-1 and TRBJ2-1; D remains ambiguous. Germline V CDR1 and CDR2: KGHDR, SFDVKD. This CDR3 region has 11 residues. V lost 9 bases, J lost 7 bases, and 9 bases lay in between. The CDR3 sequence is CATAFGNEQFF. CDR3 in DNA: TGTGCCACCGCCTTCGGGAATGAGCAGTTCTTC.

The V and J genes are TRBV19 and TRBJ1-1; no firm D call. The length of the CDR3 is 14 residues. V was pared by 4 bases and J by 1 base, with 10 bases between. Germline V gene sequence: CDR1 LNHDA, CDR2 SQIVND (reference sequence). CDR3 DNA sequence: TGTGCCAGTAGTAGGGGTGGAGGGAACACTGAAGCTTTCTTT. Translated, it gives CASSRGGGNTEAFF.

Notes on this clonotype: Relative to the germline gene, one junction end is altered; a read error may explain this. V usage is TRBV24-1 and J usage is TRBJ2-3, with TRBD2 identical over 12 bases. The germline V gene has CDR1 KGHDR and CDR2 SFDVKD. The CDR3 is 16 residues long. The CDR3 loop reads CATSDRLAGGEDTQYF. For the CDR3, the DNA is TGTGCTACCAGTGACCGTCTAGCGGGAGGGGAAGATACGCAGTATTTT.

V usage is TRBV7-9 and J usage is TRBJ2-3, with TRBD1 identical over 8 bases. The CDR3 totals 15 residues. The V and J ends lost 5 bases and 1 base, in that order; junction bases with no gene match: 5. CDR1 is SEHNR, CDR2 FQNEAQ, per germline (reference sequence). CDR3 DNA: TGTGCCAGCAGCCCTGGACAGGGTGGCACAGATACGCAGTATTTT. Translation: CASSPGQGGTDTQYF. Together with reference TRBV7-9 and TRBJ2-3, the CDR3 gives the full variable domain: DTGVSQNPRHKITKRGQNVTFRCDPISEHNRLYWYRQTLGQGPEFLTYFQNEAQLEKSRLLSDRFSAERPKGSFSTLEIQRTEQGDSAMYLCASSPGQGGTDTQYFGPGTRLTVL.

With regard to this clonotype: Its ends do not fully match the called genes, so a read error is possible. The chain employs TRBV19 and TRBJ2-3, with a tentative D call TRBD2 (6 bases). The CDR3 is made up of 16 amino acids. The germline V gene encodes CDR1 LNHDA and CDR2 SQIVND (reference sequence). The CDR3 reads CASSVDLRGATDTRYF. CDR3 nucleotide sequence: TGTGCCAGCAGCGTAGATCTGCGGGGAGCCACAGATACGCGGTATTTT.

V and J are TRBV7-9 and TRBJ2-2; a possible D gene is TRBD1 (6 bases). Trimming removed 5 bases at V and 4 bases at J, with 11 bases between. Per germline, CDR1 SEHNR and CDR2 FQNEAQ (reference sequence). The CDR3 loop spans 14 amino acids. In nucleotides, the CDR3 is TGTGCCAGCAGCGCTACAGGGCTCACCGGGGAGCTGTTTTTT. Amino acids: CASSATGLTGELFF.

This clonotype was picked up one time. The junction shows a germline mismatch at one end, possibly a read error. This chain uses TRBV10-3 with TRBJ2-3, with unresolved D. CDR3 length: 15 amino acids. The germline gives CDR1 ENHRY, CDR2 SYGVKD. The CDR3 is CASSQDGSSADTQCF. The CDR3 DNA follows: TGTGCCAGCAGCCAAGATGGATCTAGTGCAGATACGCAGTGTTTT.

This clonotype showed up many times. The CDR3 DNA is TGTGCCACCAGTGATTTGACTAGCGGGAGCCCCAATGAGCAGTTCTTC. This gives the protein CATSDLTSGSPNEQFF. The rearrangement links TRBV24-1 to TRBJ2-1; 11 bases line up with TRBD2. There are 16 residues in the CDR3. Per germline, CDR1 KGHDR and CDR2 SFDVKD. V trimming: 0 bases; J trimming: 6 bases; junction bases outside the gene matches: 3.

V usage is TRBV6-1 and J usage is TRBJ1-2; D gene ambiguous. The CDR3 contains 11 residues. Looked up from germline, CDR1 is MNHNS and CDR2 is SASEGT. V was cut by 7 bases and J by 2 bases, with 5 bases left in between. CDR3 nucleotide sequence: TGTGCCAGCACCCGGAACTATGGCTACACCTTC. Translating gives CASTRNYGYTF.

The CDR3 protein is CASSRLGQPRYEQYF. The CDR3 DNA sequence: TGTGCCAGCAGCCGACTCGGACAGCCGCGCTACGAGCAGTACTTC. This sequence joins TRBV7-9 and TRBJ2-7; D perhaps matches TRBD1 (6 bases). The CDR3 spans 15 residues. Germline assignment: CDR1 SEHNR and CDR2 FQNEAQ (reference sequence). Trimming left V 5 bases short and J 3 bases short, with 17 bases between.

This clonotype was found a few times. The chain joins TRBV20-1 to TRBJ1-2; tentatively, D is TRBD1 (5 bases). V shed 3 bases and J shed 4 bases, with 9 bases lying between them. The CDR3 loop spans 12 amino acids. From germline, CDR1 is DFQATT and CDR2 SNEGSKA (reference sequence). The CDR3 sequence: CSASDSSYGYTF. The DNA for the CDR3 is TGCAGTGCTAGCGACAGCTCCTATGGCTACACCTTC.

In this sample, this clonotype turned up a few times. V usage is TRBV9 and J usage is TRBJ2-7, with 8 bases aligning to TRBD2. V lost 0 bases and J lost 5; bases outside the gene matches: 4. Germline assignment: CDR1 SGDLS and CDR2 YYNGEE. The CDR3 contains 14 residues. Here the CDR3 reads CASSVGPAGDEQYF. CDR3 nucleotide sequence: TGTGCCAGCAGCGTAGGGCCAGCGGGAGACGAGCAGTACTTC. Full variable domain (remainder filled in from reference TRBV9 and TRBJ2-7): DSGVTQTPKHLITATGQRVTLRCSPRSGDLSVYWYQQSLDQGLQFLIQYYNGEERAKGNILERFSAQQFPDLHSELNLSSLELGDSALYFCASSVGPAGDEQYFGPGTRLTVT.

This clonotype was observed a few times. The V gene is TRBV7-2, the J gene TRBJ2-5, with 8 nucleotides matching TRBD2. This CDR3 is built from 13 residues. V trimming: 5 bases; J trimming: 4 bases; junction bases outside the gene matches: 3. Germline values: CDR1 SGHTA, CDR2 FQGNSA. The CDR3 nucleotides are TGTGCCAGCAGCCGGGGGGGCACAGAGACCCAGTACTTC. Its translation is CASSRGGTETQYF.

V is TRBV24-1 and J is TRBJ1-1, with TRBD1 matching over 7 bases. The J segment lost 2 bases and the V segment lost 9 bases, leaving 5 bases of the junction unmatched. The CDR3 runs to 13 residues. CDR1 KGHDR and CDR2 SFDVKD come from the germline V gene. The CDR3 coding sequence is TGTGCCACCCTCCGGGACAGCAACACTGAAGCTTTCTTT. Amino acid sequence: CATLRDSNTEAFF.

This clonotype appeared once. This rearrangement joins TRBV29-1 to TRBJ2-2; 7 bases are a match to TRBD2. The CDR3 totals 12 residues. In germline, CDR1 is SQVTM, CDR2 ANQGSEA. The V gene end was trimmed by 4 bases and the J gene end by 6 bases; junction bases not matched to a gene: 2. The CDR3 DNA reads TGCAGCGTTGTGGGAGGGGCCGGGGAGCTGTTTTTT. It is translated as CSVVGGAGELFF.

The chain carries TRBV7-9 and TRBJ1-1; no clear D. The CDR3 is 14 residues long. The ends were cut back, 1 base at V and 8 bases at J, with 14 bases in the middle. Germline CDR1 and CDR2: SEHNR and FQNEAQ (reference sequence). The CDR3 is CASSLGQEREEAFF. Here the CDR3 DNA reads TGTGCCAGCAGCTTAGGACAAGAGCGGGAGGAAGCTTTCTTT.

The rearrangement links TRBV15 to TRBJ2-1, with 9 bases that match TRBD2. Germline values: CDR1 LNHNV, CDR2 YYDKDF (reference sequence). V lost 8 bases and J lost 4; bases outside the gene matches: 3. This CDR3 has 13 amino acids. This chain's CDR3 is CATQRGAYNEQFF. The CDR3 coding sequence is TGTGCCACCCAGCGGGGGGCTTACAATGAGCAGTTCTTC. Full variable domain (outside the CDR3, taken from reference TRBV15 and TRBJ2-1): DAMVIQNPRYQVTQFGKPVTLSCSQTLNHNVMYWYQQKSSQAPKLLFHYYDKDFNNEADTPDNFQSRRPNTSFCFLDIRSPGLGDTAMYLCATQRGAYNEQFFGPGTRLTVL.

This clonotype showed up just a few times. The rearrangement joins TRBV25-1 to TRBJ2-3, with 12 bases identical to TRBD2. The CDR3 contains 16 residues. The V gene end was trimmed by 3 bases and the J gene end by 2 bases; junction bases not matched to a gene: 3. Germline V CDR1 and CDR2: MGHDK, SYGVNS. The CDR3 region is CASSDGLAGSTDTQYF. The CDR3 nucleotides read TGTGCCAGCAGTGATGGACTAGCGGGATCCACAGATACGCAGTATTTT.

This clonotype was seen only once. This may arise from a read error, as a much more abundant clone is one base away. CDR3 nucleotides: TGTGCCAGCAGCCAAGGACTAGCGGCAGGGCATGAGCAGTTCTTC. Protein sequence: CASSQGLAAGHEQFF. The chain links TRBV3-1 to TRBJ2-1; 9 bases align to TRBD2. V lost 1 base and J lost 8; bases outside the gene matches: 6. Germline V CDR1 and CDR2: LGHDT, YNNKEL (reference sequence). There are 15 residues in the CDR3.

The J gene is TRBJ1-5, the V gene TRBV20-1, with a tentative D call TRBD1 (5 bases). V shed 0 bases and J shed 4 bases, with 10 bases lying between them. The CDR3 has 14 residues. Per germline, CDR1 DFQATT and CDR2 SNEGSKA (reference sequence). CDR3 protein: CSARESTVNQPQHF. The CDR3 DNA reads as TGCAGTGCTAGAGAATCGACAGTTAATCAGCCCCAGCATTTT.